One sample yielded the 5 T cell receptor beta chains listed below, sequenced in a study of siplizumab effects on memory and regulatory T cells. The repertoire was sequenced with immunoSEQ multiplex PCR; TCRdb's copy has only in-frame clones and lacks some. This sample has about 50,000 clones; 87% occur once, and the top ten carry 0.35%. Specimen: naive CD8+ T cells sorted from blood. All receptors come from a human donor in good health.

In DNA form, the CDR3 reads TGTGCCAGCAGTTTATTCACTGGTAGTCTCTACGAGCAGTACTTC. Protein sequence: CASSLFTGSLYEQYF. The chain carries TRBV27 and TRBJ2-7; D uncertain. Germline values: CDR1 MNHEY, CDR2 SMNVEV (reference sequence). CDR3 size: 15 residues. Trimming stripped 1 base from V and 3 bases from J, with 13 bases between.

The chain employs TRBV11-3 and TRBJ2-7; 12 bases align to TRBD1. The V and J ends lost 3 bases and 7 bases, in that order; junction bases with no gene match: 13. The CDR3 contains 17 residues. Per germline, CDR1 SGHNT and CDR2 YENEEA. The CDR3 spells CASSFAPGDRGPEEQYF. The CDR3 DNA reads as TGTGCCAGCAGCTTCGCCCCCGGGGACAGGGGGCCGGAAGAGCAGTACTTC.

About this clone: One end of the junction is discordant with germline, which a read error may explain. V usage is TRBV29-1 and J usage is TRBJ2-1, with 10 bases fitting TRBD2. The CDR3 spans 18 residues. Looked up from germline, CDR1 is SQVTM and CDR2 is ANQGSEA. CDR3 protein: CSVEDRVVSSGGADEQFF. The CDR3 nucleotides are TGCAGCGTCGAAGACAGGGTGGTATCTAGCGGGGGTGCCGATGAGCAGTTCTTC.

This clone was counted a few times. This chain uses TRBV27 with TRBJ1-5; D perhaps matches TRBD1 (5 bases). The V end was cut by 5 bases, the J end by 0 bases, with 11 bases between. The V gene's germline CDR1 is MNHEY and CDR2 SMNVEV (reference sequence). The CDR3 length is 15 residues. CDR3 residues: CASSPQGDSNQPQHF. In DNA form, the CDR3 reads TGTGCCAGCAGTCCCCAGGGAGATAGCAATCAGCCCCAGCATTTT.

The V and J genes are TRBV9 and TRBJ1-2, with 10 bases lining up with TRBD1. The CDR3 runs 18 residues. The trim removed 4 bases at V and 4 bases at J, leaving 16 bases unmatched. CDR1 is SGDLS, CDR2 YYNGEE, per germline. The chain's CDR3 is CASSPPTGGLFLTYGYTF. In nucleotides, the CDR3 is TGTGCCAGCAGCCCACCGACAGGGGGCCTATTTCTTACCTATGGCTACACCTTC. Drawing the rest from reference TRBV9 and TRBJ1-2, the complete variable domain is DSGVTQTPKHLITATGQRVTLRCSPRSGDLSVYWYQQSLDQGLQFLIQYYNGEERAKGNILERFSAQQFPDLHSELNLSSLELGDSALYFCASSPPTGGLFLTYGYTFGSGTRLTVV.